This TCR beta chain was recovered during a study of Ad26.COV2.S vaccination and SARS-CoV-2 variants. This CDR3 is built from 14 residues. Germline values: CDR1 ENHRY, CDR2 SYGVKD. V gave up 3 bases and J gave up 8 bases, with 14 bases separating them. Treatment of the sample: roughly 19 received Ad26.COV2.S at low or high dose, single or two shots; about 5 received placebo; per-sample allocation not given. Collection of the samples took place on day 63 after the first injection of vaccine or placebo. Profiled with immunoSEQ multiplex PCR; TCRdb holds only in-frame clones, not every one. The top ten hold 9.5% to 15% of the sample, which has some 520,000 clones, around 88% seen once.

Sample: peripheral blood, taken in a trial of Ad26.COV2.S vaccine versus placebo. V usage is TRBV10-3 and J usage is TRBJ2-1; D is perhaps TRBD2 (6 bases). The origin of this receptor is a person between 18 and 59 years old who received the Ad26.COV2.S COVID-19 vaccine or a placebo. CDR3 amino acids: CAISDGRELDEQFF. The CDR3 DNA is TGTGCCATCAGTGACGGACGGGAGTTGGATGAGCAGTTCTTC.